This passage covers 28 T cell receptor beta chains from one sample sequenced in a study of blood T cells in healthy people across ages. Next came a second PCR, run for about 7 to 12 cycles, which used a sample-barcoded 5' primer along with a J-beta primer mix. MiXCR, applied by TCRdb to the 5' RACE reads, yields one record per CDR3 protein. This table has 700,000 to 900,000 distinct CDR3 sequences, around a quarter appearing once. These same records also appear under a second study, on T cells of mothers and their children.

The source material was blood. These receptor sequences come from a boy between 10 and 17 years old in good health.

This clonotype was observed a few times. This chain joins TRBV7-9 and TRBJ1-4, with a weak D call TRBD1 (5 bases). Germline assignment: CDR1 SEHNR and CDR2 FQNEAQ (reference sequence). The CDR3 totals 12 residues. V lost 3 bases and J lost 10, with 9 bases in between. The CDR3 coding sequence is TGTGCCAGCAGCTTGGGGGAAGGAAAACTGTTTTTT. Translated, it gives CASSLGEGKLFF.

This clonotype was detected a few times. The rearrangement uses TRBV5-5 and TRBJ2-5, with D tentatively TRBD1 (6 bases). The J call is uncertain, as TRBJ2-1 better fits the DNA end. The CDR3 has 15 residues. Germline-derived CDR1 and CDR2 are SGHKS and YYEKEE (reference sequence). In DNA, the CDR3 is TGTGCCAGCAGCTCCCTCTGGACAGATAAGGATGAGCAGTTCTTC. Its protein product is CASSSLWTDKDEQFF.

The genes are TRBV7-9 and TRBJ2-5, with a possible D match to TRBD1 (7 bases). Germline V gives CDR1 SEHNR, CDR2 FQNEAQ (reference sequence). V was clipped by 5 bases and J by 5 bases, with 15 bases between them. The CDR3 is 14 amino acids. CDR3 DNA: TGTGCCAGCAGCGCGGGACAGCCCGTGGAGACCCAGTACTTC. This codes for CASSAGQPVETQYF.

V and J are TRBV7-2 and TRBJ1-1; TRBD1 aligns across 7 bases. J was trimmed by 0 bases and V by 4 bases; bases with no gene match: 8. The CDR3 is 16 amino acids. In germline, CDR1 is SGHTA, CDR2 FQGNSA. The CDR3 region has the DNA TGTGCCAGCAGCTCTCAGACAGGGCCAATGAACACTGAAGCTTTCTTT. This gives the protein CASSSQTGPMNTEAFF.

This chain joins TRBV7-2 and TRBJ1-1; no reliable D call. With 4 bases removed from V and 6 bases from J, the gap between germline ends came to 18 bases. CDR1 is SGHTA and CDR2 is FQGNSA in the germline V gene. This CDR3 has 15 amino acids. CDR3 loop: CASSSTRYLVAEAFF. The DNA of the CDR3 is TGTGCCAGCAGCTCCACTAGATACCTGGTCGCTGAAGCTTTCTTT.

The chain joins TRBV7-2 to TRBJ1-2; D gene unclear. Per germline, CDR1 SGHTA and CDR2 FQGNSA. V gave up 1 base and J gave up 13 bases, with 19 bases separating them. The CDR3 totals 14 residues. Written as DNA, the CDR3 is TGTGCCAGCAGCTTAGTCCCAGGCATCGGGTCTTGCACCTTC. This encodes CASSLVPGIGSCTF.

This chain uses TRBV5-1 with TRBJ2-2, with 11 bases identical to TRBD1. V was pared by 5 bases and J by 4 bases, with 7 bases of the junction left unmatched. CDR3 size: 16 residues. The germline V gene has CDR1 SGHRS and CDR2 YFSETQ. This CDR3 reads CASRKTGQGATGELFF. CDR3 DNA: TGCGCCAGCAGGAAAACAGGACAGGGGGCCACCGGGGAGCTGTTTTTT. The full variable domain, rest sourced from reference TRBV5-1 and TRBJ2-2, is KAGVTQTPRYLIKTRGQQVTLSCSPISGHRSVSWYQQTPGQGLQFLFEYFSETQRNKGNFPGRFSGRQFSNSRSEMNVSTLELGDSALYLCASRKTGQGATGELFFGEGSRLTVL.

This clonotype was picked up a small number of times. The gene calls are TRBV5-5 and TRBJ2-5; possible D gene TRBD2, 6 bases. The J call is in doubt because the DNA end fits TRBJ2-1 better. Germline CDR1 SGHKS, CDR2 YYEKEE (reference sequence). The CDR3 loop spans 14 amino acids. The CDR3 region has the DNA TGTGCCAGCAGCTCCTTTATCGGGGGAGGCGAGCAGTTCTTC. Its translation is CASSSFIGGGEQFF.

This clonotype was picked up a small number of times. The chain employs TRBV10-1 and TRBJ2-5, with D unclear. Trimming shortened V by 4 bases and J by 4 bases, and 10 bases separated the two germline ends. The CDR3 is 13 residues long. Germline-derived CDR1 and CDR2 are WNHNN and SYGVQD (reference sequence). DNA of the CDR3: TGCGCCAGCAGTGTAACCCCCGGAGAGACCCAGTACTTC. Amino acids: CASSVTPGETQYF.

This chain connects TRBV5-1 to TRBJ2-1, with 9 nucleotides matching TRBD2. J lost 4 bases, V lost 4 bases, and 15 bases had no gene match. Germline V gene lookup returns CDR1 SGHRS and CDR2 YFSETQ. CDR3 size: 18 residues. The CDR3 sequence is CASSRLRGGTLSYNEQFF. The DNA for the CDR3 is TGCGCCAGCAGCCGGTTGCGGGGGGGCACCCTTTCTTACAATGAGCAGTTCTTC.

The chain links TRBV27 to TRBJ2-3; 10 bases fit TRBD2. Germline V lookup: CDR1 MNHEY, CDR2 SMNVEV (reference sequence). This CDR3 is built from 16 residues. J lost 0 bases, V lost 4 bases, and 4 bases had no gene match. CDR3 sequence: CASSWTSGPSTDTQYF. The CDR3 DNA reads as TGTGCCAGCAGTTGGACTAGCGGACCTAGCACAGATACGCAGTATTTT.

This clonotype has just a few counts. The chain carries TRBV4-1 and TRBJ1-2; a weak D match, TRBD1 (5 bases). Germline-derived CDR1 and CDR2 are MGHRA and YSYEKL. Trimming removed 2 bases at V and 0 bases at J, with 19 bases between. CDR3 length: 18 amino acids. CDR3 DNA: TGCGCCAGCAGCCAACCGGGGAGGCGGGGCGTCGCTAACTATGGCTACACCTTC. It translates to CASSQPGRRGVANYGYTF.

The rearrangement uses TRBV6-5 and TRBJ1-4, with TRBD1 matching over 8 bases. CDR1 MNHEY and CDR2 SVGAGI come from the germline V gene. J gave up 3 bases and V 5 bases, and 5 bases lay outside the gene matches. The CDR3 has 15 amino acids. The CDR3 DNA is TGTGCCAGCAGTACCGGGACAGGACCTAATGAAAAACTGTTTTTT. This codes for CASSTGTGPNEKLFF.

This clonotype has only a few counts. The CDR3 sequence: CASSSLTGKAREQYF. CDR3 coding DNA: TGTGCCAGCAGCTCCCTGACGGGAAAGGCGCGGGAGCAGTACTTC. The chain couples TRBV7-9 to TRBJ2-7; D possibly corresponds to TRBD2 (5 bases). Trimming removed 4 bases at V and 7 bases at J, with 20 bases between. This CDR3 has 15 residues. Germline lookup yields CDR1 SEHNR and CDR2 FQNEAQ (reference sequence).

Remarks on this clonotype: This may be a read error, as it is one base from a much larger clone. CDR3 DNA sequence: TGTGCCAGCAGTTACACGGGCTCTGGGGCCAACGTCCTGACTTTC. It translates to CASSYTGSGANVLTF. The chain links TRBV6-5 to TRBJ2-6; no reliable D call. This CDR3 has 15 amino acids. The V gene's germline CDR1 is MNHEY and CDR2 SVGAGI. V gave up 2 bases and J gave up 0 bases, with 5 bases separating them.

This sequence joins TRBV27 and TRBJ2-2; no clear D gene. The CDR3 is made up of 14 amino acids. CDR1 is MNHEY, CDR2 SMNVEV, per germline (reference sequence). V dropped 7 bases and J dropped 6 bases, with 15 bases sitting between them. The CDR3, as DNA: TGTGCCAGCAACCCTAGGCGGTCCTCCGGGGAGCTGTTTTTT. It encodes CASNPRRSSGELFF.

The chain joins TRBV5-1 to TRBJ2-3; 9 bases are shared with TRBD2. Germline trimming cut 0 bases from V and 7 bases from J; bases unmatched to any gene: 9. This CDR3 is built from 16 residues. In germline, CDR1 is SGHRS, CDR2 YFSETQ. The CDR3 here is CASSLASGGLPYTQYF. CDR3 sequence (DNA): TGCGCCAGCAGCTTGGCGAGCGGGGGGCTACCCTATACGCAGTATTTT.

The rearrangement links TRBV6-1 to TRBJ1-1; TRBD1 matches at 8 bases. The CDR3 is 16 amino acids. Losses at the gene ends were 5 bases for V and 4 bases for J; bases not matched to a gene: 12. Germline V lookup: CDR1 MNHNS, CDR2 SASEGT. CDR3 region: CASSLRTGSLPTEAFF. DNA for the CDR3: TGTGCCAGCAGTCTTCGGACAGGGAGTCTCCCCACTGAAGCTTTCTTT.

J is TRBJ1-2 and V is TRBV6-2 or TRBV6-3; D possibly corresponds to TRBD1 (5 bases). Trimming cost V 2 bases and J 6 bases, with 10 bases left between them. Looked up from germline, CDR1 is MNHEY and CDR2 is SVGEGT. This CDR3 contains 13 residues. CDR3 protein: CASSYGHIDGYTF. Here the CDR3 DNA reads TGTGCCAGCAGTTACGGACATATCGATGGCTACACCTTC.

The chain links TRBV30 to TRBJ1-1, with D unresolved. Germline lookup yields CDR1 GTSNPN and CDR2 SVGIG (reference sequence). V lost 2 bases and J 1 base, leaving 8 bases between the germline ends. CDR3 size: 13 residues. CDR3 DNA: TGTGCCTGGAGTTTTCGCCGGAACACTGAAGCTTTCTTT. Amino acids: CAWSFRRNTEAFF.

With regard to this clonotype: The junction departs from germline at one end; a sequencing error may be responsible. The rearrangement joins TRBV13 to TRBJ2-5, with D hard to call. Germline V gene lookup returns CDR1 PRHDT and CDR2 FYEKMQ (reference sequence). This CDR3 has 13 amino acids. The CDR3 sequence: CVSSRSAGETQYF. CDR3 DNA sequence: TGTGTCAGCAGCCGATCGGCCGGGGAGACCCAGTACTTC. Full variable domain (outside the CDR3, taken from reference TRBV13 and TRBJ2-5): AAGVIQSPRHLIKEKRETATLKCYPIPRHDTVYWYQQGPGQDPQFLISFYEKMQSDKGSIPDRFSAQQFSDYHSELNMSSLELGDSALYFCVSSRSAGETQYFGPGTRLLVL.

The sample holds a few counts of this clonotype. V usage is TRBV29-1 and J usage is TRBJ2-7; TRBD1 aligns across 7 bases. This CDR3 spans 13 amino acids. Trimming removed 8 bases from V and 6 bases from J; junction bases left unmatched: 13. The V gene's germline CDR1 is SQVTM and CDR2 ANQGSEA. The CDR3 nucleotides are TGCAGCATGACTGGAGGCAGGGGGTTCGAGCAGTACTTC. It is translated as CSMTGGRGFEQYF.

The CDR3 loop is CASSQGTGTSLWEQYF. The CDR3 DNA reads TGTGCCAGCAGCCAAGGAACCGGGACTAGCCTCTGGGAGCAGTACTTC. The J gene is TRBJ2-7, the V gene TRBV3-1; 9 bases map to TRBD2. This CDR3 is 16 amino acids long. Germline values: CDR1 LGHDT, CDR2 YNNKEL (reference sequence). J was trimmed by 7 bases and V by 1 base; bases with no gene match: 11.

This clonotype has just a few counts. The genes are TRBV6-5 and TRBJ1-1; the D is unclear. Per germline, CDR1 MNHEY and CDR2 SVGAGI. The V and J ends lost 6 bases and 0 bases respectively, with 8 bases between them. This CDR3 region has 13 residues. The CDR3 loop reads CASRYAMNTEAFF. CDR3 in DNA: TGTGCCAGCAGGTACGCCATGAACACTGAAGCTTTCTTT.

This clonotype showed up just a few times. The chain has TRBV10-3 and TRBJ2-5, with D possibly matching TRBD2 (6 bases). The better agreement between TRBJ2-1 and the DNA end casts doubt on the J call. CDR1 is ENHRY, CDR2 SYGVKD, per germline. The CDR3 is 17 residues long. The CDR3 region has the DNA TGTGCCATCAGTGATGGGGAAGGGAGGCTTATGGGCAATGAGCAGTTCTTC. Protein product: CAISDGEGRLMGNEQFF.

The genes are TRBV19 and TRBJ2-1; the D gene is possibly TRBD1 (7 bases). The CDR3 runs to 14 residues. Germline V gene data show CDR1 as LNHDA and CDR2 as SQIVND (reference sequence). V lost 7 bases and J lost 2, with 12 bases in between. As DNA, the CDR3 is TGTGCCAGTATCCAGGGGGGTACCTACAATGAGCAGTTCTTC. This encodes CASIQGGTYNEQFF.

This clonotype has just one count. This chain joins TRBV29-1 and TRBJ2-2; the D is unclear. Germline V gene data show CDR1 as SQVTM and CDR2 as ANQGSEA. The CDR3 consists of 16 residues. V was cut by 1 base and J by 8 bases, with 20 bases left in between. The DNA of the CDR3 is TGCAGCGTTGAAGTTTTTGGTTCGGTAGGATGGGGGGAGCTGTTTTTT. Its protein is CSVEVFGSVGWGELFF.

CDR3 protein: CASSSWTGGNEQFF. The CDR3 DNA follows: TGTGCCAGCAGTTCTTGGACAGGGGGCAATGAGCAGTTCTTC. The chain carries TRBV27 and TRBJ2-1; 10 bases align to TRBD1. Looked up from germline, CDR1 is MNHEY and CDR2 is SMNVEV (reference sequence). Trimming cost V 4 bases and J 6 bases; bases outside gene matches: 3. The CDR3 consists of 14 residues.